The entry that follows covers one T cell receptor beta chain sequence. It has no known antigen specificity. There are no base qualities to consult, and no much larger clone falls within one base. PBMCs were isolated by Ficoll-Paque density gradient centrifugation. These data originate in a study of T-cell memory formation after mild COVID-19 (dated by TCRdb to about 2021). Regarding the research as a whole: TCR sequence clusters from the two donors were found to be largely donor specific. Two young, previously healthy adult volunteers made up the cohort, one male and one female. In a couple of donors, T-cell clones that expanded and contracted after mild COVID-19 were followed by sequencing TCRalpha and TCRbeta repertoires longitudinally.

Here is what the overall study found, with its caveats: From day 15 to 85, contracting clones showed balanced CD4/CD8 phenotypes, whereas a second wave of clones that expanded from day 15 to 37 leaned towards CD4+. Whether the second-wave clones peaking on day 37 were SARS-CoV-2 specific was not confirmed. Some responding clones were detected in pre-infection memory, suggesting pre-existing cross-reactive memory T cells joined the SARS-CoV-2 response. Only a couple of mild cases were covered by the study, and larger cohorts that include severe cases with pre-infection samples were considered necessary. Contracting CD4+ clones appeared mostly in the CM and EM memory subsets, whereas CD8+ clones were enriched in EMRA.

The germline V gene yields SGDLS for CDR1 and YYNGEE for CDR2. The CDR3 holds 16 amino acids from the cysteine to the phenylalanine. Just the 48-base CDR3 DNA is kept, in frame starting at base 1. V is pared back by 2 bases and J by 0 bases, with 13 bases lying between the germline termini. Instrument on record: Illumina NovaSeq 6000. cDNA libraries for TCRalpha and TCRbeta were prepared by 5'RACE using constant-segment primers, with sample barcodes and unique molecular identifiers added. Trizol reagent was used to extract RNA from every sample. Amplification of the libraries took two PCR steps, and the second step added a second sample barcode plus Illumina TruSeq adapters. Sequencing of libraries was performed on an Illumina NovaSeq with 2 x 150 bp paired-end reads. Concerning the study's data processing: Demultiplexing of reads and collapsing into UMI-guided consensus sequences were performed with migec v1.2.7. Using mixcr v2.1.11, UMI consensuses were aligned to TRA and TRB V and J templates and then assembled into clonotypes. Expanded or contracted clonotypes were those called significant by both edgeR and NoisET, with noise models trained on biological replicates. For edgeR calls, the cutoffs were a false discovery rate-adjusted p below 0.01 and a log2 fold-change threshold of 1. As an exploratory analysis of dynamics, max-normalized trajectories of the 1000 most abundant clonotypes were examined by PCA with hierarchical clustering. Separately sequenced CD4+ and CD8+ repertoires were used to assign a CD4 or CD8 phenotype to each responding clone. TCRdb redid the processing of the public reads, applying fastp at Q25 and MiXCR, and retained in-frame beta chains. Rows matching on CDR3 protein sequence are summarized as one entry with the most common DNA and genes. TCRdb's processing, not the authors' own work, is the source of the V and J calls. The sample table contains a few hundred thousand distinct CDR3 sequences; only one count was recorded for roughly a quarter of them. The ten largest clones capture around 8.1% of the sample.

The clonotype was recovered from an adult woman who had mild COVID-19 (a few samples of this study predate the infection). The sample titles of this study are shuffled in the database, so cell type and time point are left out; the donor was told from shared clones. Sequencing used PBMCs or a T cell subset sorted from them (not recorded which). The rearrangement combines TRBV9 with TRBJ2-3; possibly the D gene is TRBD1, per 7 matching bases. The bases are TGTGCCAGCAGCGTCAGGGGGGACCCTAGCACAGATACGCAGTATTTT. Its protein product is CASSVRGDPSTDTQYF.